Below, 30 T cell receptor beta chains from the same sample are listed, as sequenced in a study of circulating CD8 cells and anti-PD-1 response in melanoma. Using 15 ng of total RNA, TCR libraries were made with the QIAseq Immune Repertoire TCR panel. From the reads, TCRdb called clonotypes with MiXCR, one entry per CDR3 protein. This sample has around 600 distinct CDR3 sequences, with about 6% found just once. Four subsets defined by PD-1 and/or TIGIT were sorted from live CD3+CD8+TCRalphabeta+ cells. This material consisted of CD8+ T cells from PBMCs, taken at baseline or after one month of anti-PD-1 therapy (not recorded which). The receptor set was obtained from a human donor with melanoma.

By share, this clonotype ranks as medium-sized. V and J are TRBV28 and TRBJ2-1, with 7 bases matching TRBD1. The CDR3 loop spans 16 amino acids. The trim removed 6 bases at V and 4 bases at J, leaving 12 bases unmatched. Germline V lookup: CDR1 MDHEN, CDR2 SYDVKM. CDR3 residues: CASSTRRDSLYNEQFF. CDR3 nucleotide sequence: TGTGCCAGCAGCACGCGACGGGACAGCTTATACAATGAGCAGTTCTTC.

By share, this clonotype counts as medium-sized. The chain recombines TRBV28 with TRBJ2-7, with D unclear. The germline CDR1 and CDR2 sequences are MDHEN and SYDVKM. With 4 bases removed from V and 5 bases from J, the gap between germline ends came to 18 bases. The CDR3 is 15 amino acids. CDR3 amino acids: CASSSPDTRAHEQYF. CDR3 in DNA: TGTGCCAGCAGTTCTCCAGACACACGAGCCCACGAGCAGTACTTC.

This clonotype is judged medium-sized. In DNA form, the CDR3 reads TGTGCCAGCAGCAAAGACCGGCCTACAACAGATACGCAGTATTTT. Protein sequence: CASSKDRPTTDTQYF. J is TRBJ2-3 and V is TRBV21-1. TRBV21-1 has pseudogene status. CDR3 length equals 15 residues.

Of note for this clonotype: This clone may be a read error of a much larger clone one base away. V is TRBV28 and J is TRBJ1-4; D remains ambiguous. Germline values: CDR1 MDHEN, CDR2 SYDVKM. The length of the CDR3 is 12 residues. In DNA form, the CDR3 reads TGTGCTGTCATGACAACTAATGAAGAACTGTTTTTT. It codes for CAVMTTNEELFF.

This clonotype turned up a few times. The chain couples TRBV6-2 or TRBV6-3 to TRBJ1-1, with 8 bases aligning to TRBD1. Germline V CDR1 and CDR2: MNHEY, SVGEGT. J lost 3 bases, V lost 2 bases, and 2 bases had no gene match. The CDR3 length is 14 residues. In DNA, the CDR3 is TGTGCCAGCAGTTACCACAGGGGGGACACTGAAGCTTTCTTT. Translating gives CASSYHRGDTEAFF.

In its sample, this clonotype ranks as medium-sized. CDR3 loop: CASSPNPTGYNEQFF. DNA of the CDR3: TGTGCCAGCAGCCCCAATCCGACAGGGTACAATGAGCAGTTCTTC. The rearrangement uses TRBV6-1 and TRBJ2-1, with TRBD1 identical over 7 bases. Germline V lookup: CDR1 MNHNS, CDR2 SASEGT. V gave up 6 bases and J gave up 4 bases; unmatched junction bases: 9. This CDR3 has 15 amino acids.

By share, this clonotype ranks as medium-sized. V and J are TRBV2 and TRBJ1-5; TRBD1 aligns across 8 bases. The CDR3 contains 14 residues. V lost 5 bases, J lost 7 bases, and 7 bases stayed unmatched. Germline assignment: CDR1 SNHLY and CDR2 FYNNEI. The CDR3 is CASSQTGVGQPQHF. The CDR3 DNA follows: TGTGCCAGCAGTCAGACAGGGGTGGGGCAGCCCCAGCATTTT.

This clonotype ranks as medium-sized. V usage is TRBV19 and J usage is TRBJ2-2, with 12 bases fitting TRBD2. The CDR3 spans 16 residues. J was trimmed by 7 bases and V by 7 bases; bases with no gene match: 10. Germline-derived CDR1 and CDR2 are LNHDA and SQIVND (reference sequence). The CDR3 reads CASKASGRALNGELFF. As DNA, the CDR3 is TGTGCCAGTAAGGCTAGCGGGAGGGCCCTAAACGGGGAGCTGTTTTTT. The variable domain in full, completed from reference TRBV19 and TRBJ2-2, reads DGGITQSPKYLFRKEGQNVTLSCEQNLNHDAMYWYRQDPGQGLRLIYYSQIVNDFQKGDIAEGYSVSREKKESFPLTVTSAQKNPTAFYLCASKASGRALNGELFFGEGSRLTVL.

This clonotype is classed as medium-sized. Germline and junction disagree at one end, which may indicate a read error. DNA for the CDR3: TGTGCCAGCAGCTTCCTAGCGGGGACCTACAAAGAGCAGTTCTTC. Translation gives CASSFLAGTYKEQFF. This chain joins TRBV7-2 and TRBJ2-1, with 9 bases identical to TRBD2. CDR3 size: 15 residues. Germline V CDR1 and CDR2: SGHTA, FQGNSA. The whole variable domain, filled in from reference TRBV7-2 and TRBJ2-1, reads GAGVSQSPSNKVTEKGKDVELRCDPISGHTALYWYRQSLGQGLEFLIYFQGNSAPDKSGLPSDRFSAERTGGSVSTLTIQRTQQEDSAVYLCASSFLAGTYKEQFFGPGTRLTVL.

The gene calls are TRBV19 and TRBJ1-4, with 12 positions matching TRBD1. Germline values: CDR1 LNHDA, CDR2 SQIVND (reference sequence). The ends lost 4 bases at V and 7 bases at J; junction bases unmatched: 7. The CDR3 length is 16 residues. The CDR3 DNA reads TGTGCCAGTAGTACCGAGGGGACAGGGGGCGTTGAAAAACTGTTTTTT. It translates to CASSTEGTGGVEKLFF. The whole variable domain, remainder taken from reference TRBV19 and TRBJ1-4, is DGGITQSPKYLFRKEGQNVTLSCEQNLNHDAMYWYRQDPGQGLRLIYYSQIVNDFQKGDIAEGYSVSREKKESFPLTVTSAQKNPTAFYLCASSTEGTGGVEKLFFGSGTQLSVL.

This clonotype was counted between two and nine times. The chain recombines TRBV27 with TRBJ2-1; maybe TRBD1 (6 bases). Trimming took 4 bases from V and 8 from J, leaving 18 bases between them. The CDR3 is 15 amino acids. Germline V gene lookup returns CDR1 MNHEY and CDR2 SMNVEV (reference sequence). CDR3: CASSSLGHHNYEQFF. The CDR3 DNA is TGTGCCAGCAGTTCTTTGGGACATCATAACTATGAGCAGTTCTTC.

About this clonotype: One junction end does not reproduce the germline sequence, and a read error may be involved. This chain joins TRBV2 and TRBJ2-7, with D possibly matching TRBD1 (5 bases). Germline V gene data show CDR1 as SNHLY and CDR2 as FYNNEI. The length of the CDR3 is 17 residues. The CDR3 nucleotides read TGCGCCGGCAGTGACCGGTGGGCGGACATATCAGCCCACGAGCAGTACTTC. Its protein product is CAGSDRWADISAHEQYF.

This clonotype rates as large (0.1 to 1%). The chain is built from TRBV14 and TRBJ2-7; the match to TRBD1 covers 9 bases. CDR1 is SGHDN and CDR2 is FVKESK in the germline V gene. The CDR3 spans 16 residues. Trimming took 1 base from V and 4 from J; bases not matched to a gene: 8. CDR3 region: CASSQVVGGTGYEQYF. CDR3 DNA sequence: TGTGCCAGCAGCCAAGTCGTCGGGGGGACAGGGTACGAGCAGTACTTC.

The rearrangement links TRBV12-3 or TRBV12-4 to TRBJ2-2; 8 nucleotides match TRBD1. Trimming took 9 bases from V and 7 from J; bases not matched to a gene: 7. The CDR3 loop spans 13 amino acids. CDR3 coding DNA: TGTGCCAGTACACAGGGGGTATTCGGGGAGCTGTTTTTT. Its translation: CASTQGVFGELFF.

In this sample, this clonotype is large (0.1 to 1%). The CDR3 coding sequence is TGTGCCAGCAGCGCGACAGGGAACACTGAAGCTTTCTTT. Translation: CASSATGNTEAFF. This chain uses TRBV9 with TRBJ1-1, with D possibly being TRBD1 (6 bases). V lost 3 bases and J lost 1, with 7 bases in between. The germline V gene has CDR1 SGDLS and CDR2 YYNGEE. The CDR3 runs 13 residues.

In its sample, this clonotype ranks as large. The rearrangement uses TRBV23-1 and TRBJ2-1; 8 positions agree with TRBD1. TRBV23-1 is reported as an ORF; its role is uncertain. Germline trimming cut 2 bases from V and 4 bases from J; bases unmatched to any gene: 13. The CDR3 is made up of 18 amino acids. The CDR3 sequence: CASSQTPRAGGLYNEQFF. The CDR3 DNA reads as TGCGCCAGCAGTCAAACCCCCCGGGCAGGGGGCTTGTACAATGAGCAGTTCTTC.

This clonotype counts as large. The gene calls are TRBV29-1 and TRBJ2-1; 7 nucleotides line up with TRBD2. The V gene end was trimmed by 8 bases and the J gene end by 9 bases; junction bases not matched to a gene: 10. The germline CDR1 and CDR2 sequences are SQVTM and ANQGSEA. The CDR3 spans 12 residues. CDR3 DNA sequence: TGCAGCATAAGGGAGGGGTACGGTGAGCAGTTCTTC. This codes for CSIREGYGEQFF.

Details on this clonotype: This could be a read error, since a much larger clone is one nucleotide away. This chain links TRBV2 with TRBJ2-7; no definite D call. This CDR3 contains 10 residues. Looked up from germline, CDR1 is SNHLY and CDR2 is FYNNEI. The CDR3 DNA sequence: TGTGTCAGCAGCTCCTACGAGCAGTACTTC. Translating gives CVSSSYEQYF.

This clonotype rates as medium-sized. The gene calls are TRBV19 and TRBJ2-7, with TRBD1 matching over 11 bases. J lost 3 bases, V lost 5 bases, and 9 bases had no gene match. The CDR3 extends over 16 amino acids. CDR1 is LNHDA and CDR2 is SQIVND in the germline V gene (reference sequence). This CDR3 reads CASSHGGQGGFYEQYF. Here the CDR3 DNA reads TGTGCCAGTAGTCACGGGGGACAGGGGGGTTTCTACGAGCAGTACTTC.

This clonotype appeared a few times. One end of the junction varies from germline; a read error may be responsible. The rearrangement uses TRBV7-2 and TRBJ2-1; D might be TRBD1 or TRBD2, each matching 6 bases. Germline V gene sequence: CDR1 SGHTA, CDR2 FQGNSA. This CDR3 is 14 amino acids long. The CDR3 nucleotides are TGTGCCAGCGGCTTAGAGGGGGGCATCAATGAGCAGTTCTTC. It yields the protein CASGLEGGINEQFF.

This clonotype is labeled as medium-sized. The CDR3 DNA is TGTGCCAGTTCGGGAAGCGGGGTAGGGACCGGGGAGCTGTTTTTT. It codes for CASSGSGVGTGELFF. The chain employs TRBV27 and TRBJ2-2; TRBD2 agrees at 7 bases. CDR1 is MNHEY and CDR2 is SMNVEV in the germline V gene (reference sequence). This CDR3 has 15 amino acids. With 9 bases clipped from V and 5 bases from J, the junction kept 12 bases outside the gene matches.

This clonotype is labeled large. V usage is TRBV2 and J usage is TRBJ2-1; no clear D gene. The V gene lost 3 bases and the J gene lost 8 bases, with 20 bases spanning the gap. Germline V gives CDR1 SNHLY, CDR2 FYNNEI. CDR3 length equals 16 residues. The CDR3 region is CASSDPSEATSDEQFF. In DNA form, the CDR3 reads TGTGCCAGCAGTGATCCCTCCGAAGCCACGTCAGATGAGCAGTTCTTC. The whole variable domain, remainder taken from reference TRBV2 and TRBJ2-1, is EPEVTQTPSHQVTQMGQEVILRCVPISNHLYFYWYRQILGQKVEFLVSFYNNEISEKSEIFDDQFSVERPDGSNFTLKIRSTKLEDSAMYFCASSDPSEATSDEQFFGPGTRLTVL.

As DNA, the CDR3 is TGTGCCAGCAGTTTTTCGACAGGGTTTATTCTACAGCCCCAGCATTTT. Amino acids: CASSFSTGFILQPQHF. The rearrangement uses TRBV28 and TRBJ1-5, with 7 bases that match TRBD1. Trimming at V came to 3 bases and at J to 7 bases, leaving 12 bases not matched to a gene. Germline CDR1 reads MDHEN; CDR2 reads SYDVKM. The CDR3 is 16 residues long.

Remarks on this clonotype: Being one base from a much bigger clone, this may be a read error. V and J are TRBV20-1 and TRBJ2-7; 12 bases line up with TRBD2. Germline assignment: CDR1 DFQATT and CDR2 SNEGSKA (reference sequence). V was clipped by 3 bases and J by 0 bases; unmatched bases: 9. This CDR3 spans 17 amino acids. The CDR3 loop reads CSARGALTSGGSYEQYF. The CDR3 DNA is TGCAGTGCTAGGGGGGCCCTGACTAGCGGGGGCTCCTACGAGCAGTACTTC.

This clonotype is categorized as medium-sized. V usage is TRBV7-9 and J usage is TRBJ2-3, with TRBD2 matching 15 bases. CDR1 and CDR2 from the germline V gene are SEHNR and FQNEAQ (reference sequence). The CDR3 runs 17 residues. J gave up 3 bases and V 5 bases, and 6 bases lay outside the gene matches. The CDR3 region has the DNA TGTGCCAGCAGCGGACTAGCGGGGGGGCTAGGGACAGATACGCAGTATTTT. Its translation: CASSGLAGGLGTDTQYF.

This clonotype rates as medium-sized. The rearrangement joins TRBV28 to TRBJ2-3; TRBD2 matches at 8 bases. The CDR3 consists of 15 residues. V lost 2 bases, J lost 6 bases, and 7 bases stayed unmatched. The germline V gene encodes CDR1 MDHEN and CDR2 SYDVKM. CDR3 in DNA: TGTGCCAGCAGTTTACACGGGAGGGCCGTTGATACGCAGTATTTT. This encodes CASSLHGRAVDTQYF.

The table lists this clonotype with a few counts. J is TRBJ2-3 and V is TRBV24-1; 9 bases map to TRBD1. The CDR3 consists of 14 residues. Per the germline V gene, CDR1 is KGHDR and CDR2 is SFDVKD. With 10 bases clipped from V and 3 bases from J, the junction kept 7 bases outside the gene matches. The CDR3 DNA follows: TGTGCCACGCGGGACAGGGTGAATACAGATACGCAGTATTTT. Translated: CATRDRVNTDTQYF.

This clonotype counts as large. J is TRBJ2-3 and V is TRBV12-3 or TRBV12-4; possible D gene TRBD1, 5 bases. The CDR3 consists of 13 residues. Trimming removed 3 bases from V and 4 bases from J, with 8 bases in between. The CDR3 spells CASSFTGPDTQYF. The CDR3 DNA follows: TGTGCCAGCAGTTTCACAGGCCCAGATACGCAGTATTTT.

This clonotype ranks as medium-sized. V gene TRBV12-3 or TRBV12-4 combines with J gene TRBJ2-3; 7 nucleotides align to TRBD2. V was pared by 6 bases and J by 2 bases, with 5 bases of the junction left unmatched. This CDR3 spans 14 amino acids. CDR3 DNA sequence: TGTGCCAGCAGCCGACTAGCTACCACAGATACGCAGTATTTT. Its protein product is CASSRLATTDTQYF.

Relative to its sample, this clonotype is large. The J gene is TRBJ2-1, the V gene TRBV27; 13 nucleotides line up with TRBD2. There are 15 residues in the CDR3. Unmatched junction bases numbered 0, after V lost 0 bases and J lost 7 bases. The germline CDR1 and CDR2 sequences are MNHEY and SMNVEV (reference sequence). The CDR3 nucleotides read TGTGCCAGCAGTTTATCGGGACTAGCGGGGAATGAGCAGTTCTTC. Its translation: CASSLSGLAGNEQFF.